This TCR beta chain is from a study of T-cell memory formation after mild COVID-19. Amplification by 5'RACE using constant-segment primers produced TCR alpha and TCR beta cDNA libraries that carried sample barcodes and UMIs. Using its own MiXCR run on the 5' RACE reads, TCRdb lists one record per CDR3 protein. The sample lists about 390,000 distinct CDR3 sequences, around a sixth occurring once. Trimming stripped 0 bases from V and 6 bases from J, with 18 bases between. Germline CDR1 is SGHKS and CDR2 is YYEKEE (reference sequence). The CDR3 contains 16 residues. This rearrangement joins TRBV5-5 to TRBJ1-1; a possible D gene is TRBD1 (6 bases). Specimen: PBMCs or a T cell subset sorted from them (not recorded which). The sequence was obtained from a man aged 18 to 29 who had mild COVID-19 (a few samples of this study predate the infection). Cell type and time point are not known. CDR3 DNA: TGTGCCAGCAGCTTGGAGGTGGGCAGGGGTCTGGCTGAAGCTTTCTTT. Translating it yields CASSLEVGRGLAEAFF.